The entry that follows covers one T cell receptor beta chain sequence. The antigen remains unidentified. This sample was included in a study of CD8 T cells in Susac syndrome. Sequencing of TCR beta was performed on blood CD8+ and CD4+ T cells. The multiple sclerosis controls were treatment-naive patients with relapsing-remitting disease that was stable or active. TEMRA cells were FACS-enriched, while CD8+ and CD4+ T cells were negatively isolated. The RNA input was roughly 0.5 to 1 ug, and it was reverse transcribed with random hexamers. Via MiXCR, TCRdb re-called the immunoSEQ multiplex PCR reads, giving one row per CDR3 protein. Among around 230,000 distinct CDR3 sequences listed, around 96% were seen once. Study outcomes and limitations: As the study acknowledged, the number of individuals in its TCR sequencing and HLA analysis was relatively small.

The length of the CDR3 is 17 residues. Trimming left V 6 bases short and J 0 bases short, with 21 bases between. Germline V CDR1 and CDR2: SGDLS, YYNGEE. The TCR originated in a human donor with multiple sclerosis. This chain joins TRBV9 and TRBJ1-1; D call uncertain. The material sequenced was CD4+ T cells from PBMCs. CDR3 sequence (DNA): TGTGCCAGCACCCTGGGAGTGGGCCCGGGTATGAACACTGAAGCTTTCTTT. Translation gives CASTLGVGPGMNTEAFF.